The rows below give T cell receptor beta chains drawn from one sample of a study of post-analysis software for immune sequencing data. A single record per CDR3 protein comes from TCRdb applying MiXCR to the PCR reads. This sample has approximately 350,000 distinct CDR3 sequences, with roughly 30% found just once. Material: blood. The receptors were sampled from a girl aged 5-17 years with multiple sclerosis. Each CDR3 is given with its conserved first and last residue. Each record gives: CDR3 length, clone size, V gene, CDR3 protein. The size entry is marked missing in some rows and otherwise reads once, few, many or a size class.

>15|-|TRBV5-6
CASGTVLSGANVLTF
>14|-|TRBV12-3/TRBV12-4
CANSLRQGQETQYF
>12|once|TRBV20-1
CSAGGLGGEQYF
>17|-|TRBV5-1
CASSFNPGQRRTYEQYF
>11|-|TRBV12-5
CASEGNTEAFF
>13|-|TRBV20-1
CSARTSGTYEQYF
>14|many|TRBV5-1
CASSLVGGSYEQYF
>16|-|TRBV6-6
CASSFLAGGSTDTQYF
>14|few|TRBV20-1
CSARLAGGRETQYF
>14|few|TRBV3-1
CASSRAPGGHGYTF
>12|-|TRBV20-1
CRATGTYNEQYF
>13|many|TRBV7-9
CASSLYMDQPQHF
>16|-|TRBV5-6
CASSPDRGWVNTEAFF
>13|few|TRBV29-1
CSVFGQGHYEQYF
>16|few|TRBV7-8
CASSLGTGRLNYGYTF
>12|-|TRBV20-1
CSAGGRNNEQFF
>15|few|TRBV7-8
CASRPSRGVVTEAFF
>14|few|TRBV9
CASSEGAYSGEQFF
>14|-|TRBV7-2
CASSLGGTTYEQYF
>16|-|TRBV12-3/TRBV12-4
CASSLKSGGRYNEQFF
>14|few|TRBV4-1
CASSQVTGYYGYTF
>12|once|TRBV20-1
CSAPQPNEKLFF
>10|many|TRBV29-1
CSVFNGEQFF
>14|-|TRBV12-3/TRBV12-4
CASSLLGGAETQYF
>15|-|TRBV20-1
CSARPYWNSRDIQYF